The rows below give T cell receptor beta chains drawn from one sample of a study of T cell responses to AZD1222 COVID-19 vaccine. Here immunoSEQ multiplex PCR was the method, and the copy in TCRdb shows in-frame clones only, minus some. The sample holds about 160,000 clones, roughly nine tenths seen once. This specimen was peripheral blood, taken on day 0 of AZD1222 vaccination. These receptors were collected from an adult in good health. Each CDR3 is given with its conserved first and last residue. Fields, in order: V gene, D gene, clone size, J gene, CDR3 protein, CDR3 DNA. A D gene is named only where the DNA matches it firmly. Expanded clones are given a class, and other clones once, few, many or no size at all.

>TRBV4-3|.|.|TRBJ1-3
CASSQASGPGNTIYF
TGCGCCAGCAGCCAAGCGTCCGGGCCAGGAAACACCATATATTTT
>TRBV12-3/TRBV12-4|TRBD1|.|TRBJ1-1
CASSYNRDRGAFF
TGTGCCAGCAGTTATAACCGGGACAGGGGTGCTTTCTTT
>TRBV5-1|.|.|TRBJ2-7
CASSPTPGGRGYEQYF
TGCGCCAGCAGCCCCACTCCCGGGGGACGGGGCTACGAGCAGTACTTC
>TRBV4-2|TRBD2|.|TRBJ2-1
CASSQDTSGGYNEQFF
TGTGCCAGCAGCCAAGATACTAGCGGGGGGTACAATGAGCAGTTCTTC
>TRBV7-2|TRBD1|.|TRBJ1-1
CASSPRTGVQKAFF
TGTGCCAGCAGCCCAAGGACAGGTGTTCAGAAAGCTTTCTTT
>TRBV6-1|.|.|TRBJ1-2
CASSDRGLGGYTF
TGTGCCAGCAGTGACAGGGGTTTGGGTGGCTACACCTTC
>TRBV3-1/TRBV3-2|.|.|TRBJ1-3
CASSQSGFGNTIYF
TGTGCCAGCAGCCAATCGGGGTTTGGAAACACCATATATTTT
>TRBV7-2|.|.|TRBJ1-2
CASTATRRGNYGYTF
TGTGCCAGCACCGCTACTCGACGGGGTAACTATGGCTACACCTTC
>TRBV16|.|few|TRBJ2-2
CASSPILAGELFF
TGTGCCAGCAGCCCAATATTGGCCGGGGAGCTGTTTTTT
>TRBV6-2/TRBV6-3|.|.|TRBJ2-2
CASSRDLAGTGELFF
TGTGCCAGCAGTCGCGATCTAGCAGGCACCGGGGAGCTGTTTTTT
>TRBV28|.|.|TRBJ1-5
CASSLYQGISNQPQHF
TGTGCCAGCAGTCTTTATCAGGGTATAAGCAATCAGCCCCAGCATTTT
>TRBV29-1|.|once|TRBJ2-7
CSVEGLASRTEQYF
TGCAGCGTTGAAGGCCTCGCCTCGAGGACGGAGCAGTACTTC
>TRBV28|.|.|TRBJ1-1
CASKGQQGTEAFF
TGTGCCAGCAAGGGGCAACAGGGCACTGAAGCTTTCTTT
>TRBV30|TRBD1|few|TRBJ1-5
CAWSEAGGQPQHF
TGTGCCTGGAGTGAGGCAGGGGGCCAGCCCCAGCATTTT
>TRBV6-5|.|.|TRBJ1-2
CASSNVRSNYGYTF
TGTGCCAGCAGTAACGTACGGTCTAACTATGGCTACACCTTC
>TRBV6-5|TRBD1|once|TRBJ1-2
CASSYGTVNYGYTF
TGTGCCAGCAGTTACGGGACAGTGAACTATGGCTACACCTTC
>TRBV4-1|.|once|TRBJ1-1
CASSPWAGSNTEAFF
TGCGCCAGCAGCCCCTGGGCAGGAAGTAACACTGAAGCTTTCTTT
>TRBV19|TRBD2|once|TRBJ2-3
CATASGGLVTDTQYF
TGTGCCACTGCTAGCGGGGGGCTGGTGACAGATACGCAGTATTTT
>TRBV5-1|.|.|TRBJ2-1
CASSLGLANEQFF
TGCGCCAGCAGCTTGGGGCTAGCGAATGAGCAGTTCTTC
>TRBV11-2|.|.|TRBJ2-1
CASSEDWGEGFPSEQFF
TGTGCCAGCAGCGAAGACTGGGGGGAAGGTTTTCCAAGTGAGCAGTTCTTC